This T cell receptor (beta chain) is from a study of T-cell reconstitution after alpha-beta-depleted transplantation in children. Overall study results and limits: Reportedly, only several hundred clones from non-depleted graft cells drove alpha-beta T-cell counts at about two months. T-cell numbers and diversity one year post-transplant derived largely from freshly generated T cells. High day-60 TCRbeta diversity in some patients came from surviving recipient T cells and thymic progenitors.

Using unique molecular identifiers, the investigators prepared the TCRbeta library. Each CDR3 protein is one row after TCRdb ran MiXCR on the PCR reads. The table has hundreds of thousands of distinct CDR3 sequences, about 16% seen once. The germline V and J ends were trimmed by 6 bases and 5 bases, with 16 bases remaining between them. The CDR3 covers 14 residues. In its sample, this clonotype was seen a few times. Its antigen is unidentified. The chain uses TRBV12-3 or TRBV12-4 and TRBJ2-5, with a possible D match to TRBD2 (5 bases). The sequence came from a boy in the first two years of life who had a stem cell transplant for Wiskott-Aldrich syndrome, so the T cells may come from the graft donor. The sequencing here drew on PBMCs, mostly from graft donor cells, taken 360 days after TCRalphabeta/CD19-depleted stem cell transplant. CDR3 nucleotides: TGTGCCAGCAGCTCGGGGTTCCCGGGGGAGACCCAGTACTTC. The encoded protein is CASSSGFPGETQYF.